Following are 10 T cell receptor beta chains from one sample sequenced in a study of blood T cell repertoires in COVID-19. The repertoire was sequenced with immunoSEQ multiplex PCR; TCRdb's copy has only in-frame clones and lacks some. The sample consists of hundreds of thousands of clones, approximately 86% of them appearing once. The sequenced sample consisted of PBMCs or T cells enriched from blood (not recorded which). The receptor source for this set is a woman aged 25 to 39 with acute COVID-19.

The chain has TRBV7-9 and TRBJ2-5, with 8 bases lining up with TRBD1. Trimming cost V 3 bases and J 5 bases; bases outside gene matches: 8. Germline assignment: CDR1 SEHNR and CDR2 FQNEAQ (reference sequence). The CDR3 is 15 residues long. The CDR3 is CASSLDRERGETQYF. In DNA, the CDR3 is TGTGCCAGCAGCTTGGACAGGGAGCGAGGGGAGACCCAGTACTTC. Complete variable domain (other parts from reference TRBV7-9 and TRBJ2-5): DTGVSQNPRHKITKRGQNVTFRCDPISEHNRLYWYRQTLGQGPEFLTYFQNEAQLEKSRLLSDRFSAERPKGSFSTLEIQRTEQGDSAMYLCASSLDRERGETQYFGPGTRLLVL.

The chain employs TRBV5-1 and TRBJ2-2; 8 bases agree with TRBD1. CDR3 size: 16 residues. Germline loops: CDR1 SGHRS, CDR2 YFSETQ. J was trimmed by 6 bases and V by 0 bases; bases with no gene match: 7. DNA for the CDR3: TGCGCCAGCAGCTTGGCTATCGACAGGGGCCCCGGGGAGCTGTTTTTT. This sequence encodes CASSLAIDRGPGELFF.

The chain has TRBV7-9 and TRBJ1-1; 9 bases are shared with TRBD1. The V segment lost 4 bases and the J segment 1 base; nucleotides outside the gene matches: 10. The length of the CDR3 is 17 residues. The germline CDR1 and CDR2 sequences are SEHNR and FQNEAQ (reference sequence). This CDR3 is CASSSRTGAEGNTEAFF. The CDR3 DNA reads as TGTGCCAGCAGCTCACGGACAGGGGCCGAGGGGAACACTGAAGCTTTCTTT.

This chain connects TRBV2 to TRBJ2-3; D is possibly TRBD2 (6 bases). CDR3 length: 15 amino acids. Germline values: CDR1 SNHLY, CDR2 FYNNEI. Trimming took 3 bases from V and 1 from J, leaving 11 bases between them. Here the CDR3 DNA reads TGTGCCAGCAGTGACTCCTCGGGAGGCACAGATACGCAGTATTTT. As protein: CASSDSSGGTDTQYF.

The CDR3 DNA reads as TGTGCCAGTAGTAGGGGGCTGGACAGCAATCAGCCCCAGCATTTT. Its protein is CASSRGLDSNQPQHF. This chain links TRBV19 with TRBJ1-5, with D maybe TRBD1 (6 bases). Germline-derived CDR1 and CDR2 are LNHDA and SQIVND (reference sequence). This CDR3 is 15 amino acids long. V was cut by 4 bases and J by 1 base, with 11 bases left in between.

The chain combines TRBV6-2 or TRBV6-3 with TRBJ1-1; D gene ambiguous. Trimming took 5 bases from V and 2 from J, leaving 9 bases between them. The CDR3 consists of 13 residues. Germline CDR1 and CDR2: MNHEY and SVGEGT. In DNA, the CDR3 is TGTGCCAGCAGTATTGGAGGAAACACTGAAGCTTTCTTT. Translating it yields CASSIGGNTEAFF.

The CDR3 protein is CASSRGTGDTEAFF. CDR3 bases: TGTGCCAGCTCACGTGGGACAGGGGACACTGAAGCTTTCTTT. J is TRBJ1-1 and V is TRBV18, with 10 bases that match TRBD1. Germline CDR1 reads KGHSH; CDR2 reads LQKENI. The CDR3 is 14 residues long. V dropped 4 bases and J dropped 3; count of bases not matched to a gene: 2.

The chain recombines TRBV7-2 with TRBJ1-1; D gene uncertain. Germline CDR1 reads SGHTA; CDR2 reads FQGNSA. The CDR3 extends over 15 amino acids. V was trimmed by 1 base and J by 2 bases, leaving 11 bases between them. The CDR3 nucleotides are TGTGCCAGCAGCTTAGTCCCGGGTGCTAACACTGAAGCTTTCTTT. This translates into CASSLVPGANTEAFF. The whole variable domain, filled in from reference TRBV7-2 and TRBJ1-1, reads GAGVSQSPSNKVTEKGKDVELRCDPISGHTALYWYRQSLGQGLEFLIYFQGNSAPDKSGLPSDRFSAERTGGSVSTLTIQRTQQEDSAVYLCASSLVPGANTEAFFGQGTRLTVV.

The sample holds a few counts of this clone. The V gene is TRBV5-4, the J gene TRBJ2-2, with 13 bases identical to TRBD2. Trimming at V came to 0 bases and at J to 7 bases, leaving 9 bases not matched to a gene. The CDR3 runs to 18 residues. Germline-derived CDR1 and CDR2 are SGHNT and YYREEE (reference sequence). In nucleotides, the CDR3 is TGTGCCAGCAGCTTGGTGACTAGCGGGGGGCCGGGGGGCGGGGAGCTGTTTTTT. Amino acid sequence: CASSLVTSGGPGGGELFF.

This chain links TRBV7-9 with TRBJ2-2; no definite D call. V was shortened by 7 bases and J by 6 bases, with 18 bases between the two germline ends. This CDR3 region has 15 residues. The germline V gene has CDR1 SEHNR and CDR2 FQNEAQ (reference sequence). The CDR3 spells CASTSPERAAGELFF. CDR3 coding DNA: TGTGCCAGCACCTCCCCCGAGCGAGCTGCCGGGGAGCTGTTTTTT.